Listed below are T cell receptor beta chains from one sample, sequenced in a study of T-cell reconstitution after alpha-beta-depleted transplantation in children. Using its own MiXCR run on the PCR reads, TCRdb lists one record per CDR3 protein. Here the sample spans about 370,000 distinct CDR3 sequences, around 21% being singletons. Sequences were derived from PBMCs from the stem cell graft donor, sampled from the stem cell graft. These TCRs come from a human donor who donated a stem cell graft to a child with acute myeloid leukemia. Both conserved end residues are part of each CDR3. A D gene is named only where the DNA matches it firmly. The size of a clone is reported for some rows only, either as once, few or many, or as a class for expanded clones.

abundance | d_gene | j_gene | v_gene | CDR3aa | CDR3nt
many | NA | TRBJ1-1 | TRBV29-1 | CSVAIPATEAFF | TGCAGCGTTGCCATCCCAGCGACTGAAGCTTTCTTT
NA | TRBD2 | TRBJ2-1 | TRBV4-1 | CASRLAGGRAEQFF | TGCGCCAGCAGGCTAGCGGGAGGCAGGGCTGAGCAGTTCTTC
many | TRBD1 | TRBJ1-6 | TRBV29-1 | CSAGDRGSPLHF | TGCAGCGCCGGGGACAGGGGTTCACCCCTCCACTTT
NA | NA | TRBJ2-7 | TRBV28 | CASSSTDRSEQYF | TGTGCCAGCAGTTCGACGGACAGAAGCGAGCAGTACTTC
NA | TRBD1 | TRBJ2-3 | TRBV12-3/TRBV12-4 | CASSPDRTSTDTQYF | TGTGCCAGCAGCCCGGACAGGACTAGCACAGATACGCAGTATTTT
few | TRBD1 | TRBJ1-1 | TRBV5-1 | CASYRPGGETEAFF | TGCGCCAGCTACCGCCCAGGGGGGGAAACTGAAGCTTTCTTT
NA | NA | TRBJ1-4 | TRBV20-1 | CSARIQGRKSNEKLFF | TGCAGTGCTAGAATTCAGGGGCGAAAATCTAATGAAAAACTGTTTTTT
few | TRBD1 | TRBJ1-6 | TRBV12-3/TRBV12-4 | CASSIAPDRANSPLHF | TGTGCCAGCAGTATAGCACCCGACAGGGCGAATTCACCCCTCCACTTT
NA | NA | TRBJ2-2 | TRBV7-2 | CASSLYRTGELFF | TGTGCCAGCAGCTTATATCGGACCGGGGAGCTGTTTTTT
NA | TRBD2 | TRBJ2-2 | TRBV28 | CASSLYSGANTGELFF | TGTGCCAGCAGTTTGTATAGCGGGGCAAACACCGGGGAGCTGTTTTTT
NA | NA | TRBJ1-6 | TRBV7-6 | CASSPRDNSPLHF | TGTGCCAGCAGCCCCCGGGATAATTCACCCCTCCACTTT
NA | TRBD1 | TRBJ1-1 | TRBV12-3/TRBV12-4 | CASSLWHRGVPEAFF | TGTGCCAGCAGTTTATGGCACAGGGGTGTGCCTGAAGCTTTCTTT
NA | NA | TRBJ2-7 | TRBV3-1 | CASSQEGHGSSYEQYF | TGTGCCAGCAGCCAAGAGGGACACGGTAGCTCCTACGAGCAGTACTTC
few | TRBD2 | TRBJ2-7 | TRBV28 | CASSLTSGFSYEQYF | TGTGCCAGCAGTTTAACTAGCGGGTTCTCCTACGAGCAGTACTTC
many | TRBD2 | TRBJ2-7 | TRBV12-3/TRBV12-4 | CASRESGRGSYEQYF | TGTGCCAGCAGAGAAAGCGGGAGGGGATCCTACGAGCAGTACTTC
few | NA | TRBJ2-3 | TRBV7-6 | CASSSGMLSTDTQYF | TGTGCCAGCAGCTCCGGGATGCTAAGCACAGATACGCAGTATTTT
many | NA | TRBJ1-5 | TRBV15 | CATSREEQGWSNQPQHF | TGTGCCACCAGCAGAGAGGAACAGGGTTGGAGCAATCAGCCCCAGCATTTT
many | TRBD2 | TRBJ2-7 | TRBV6-1 | CASNEAGGDEQYF | TGTGCCAGCAATGAAGCGGGAGGAGACGAGCAGTACTTC
NA | TRBD2 | TRBJ2-5 | TRBV15 | CATSRVSGEETQYF | TGTGCCACCAGCAGAGTTAGCGGGGAAGAGACCCAGTACTTC
few | NA | TRBJ2-7 | TRBV7-8 | CASSLANRASEQYF | TGTGCCAGCAGCTTAGCTAATCGGGCTTCCGAGCAGTACTTC
NA | NA | TRBJ2-1 | TRBV7-9 | CASSLGGTAQFF | TGTGCCAGCTCCTTAGGTGGAACTGCGCAGTTCTTC
few | TRBD2 | TRBJ2-3 | TRBV12-3/TRBV12-4 | CASRGLADVDTQYF | TGTGCCAGCAGGGGACTAGCGGACGTAGATACGCAGTATTTT
NA | NA | TRBJ2-3 | TRBV3-1 | CASSQVDVTDTQYF | TGTGCCAGCAGCCAGGTGGACGTCACAGATACGCAGTATTTT
NA | TRBD1 | TRBJ1-1 | TRBV24-1 | CATRRTGGLSTEAFF | TGTGCCACCAGAAGGACAGGGGGCCTGTCCACTGAAGCTTTCTTT
NA | NA | TRBJ2-7 | TRBV20-1 | CCATGGGEQYF | TGCTGTGCTACCGGGGGAGGCGAGCAGTACTTC
many | NA | TRBJ2-7 | TRBV20-1 | CSATAGLVYEQYF | TGCAGTGCTACGGCGGGACTTGTCTACGAGCAGTACTTC
many | NA | TRBJ2-5 | TRBV29-1 | CSVEVGGGRETQYF | TGCAGCGTTGAAGTAGGGGGGGGGCGAGAGACCCAGTACTTC
few | TRBD1 | TRBJ2-1 | TRBV14 | CARYGQGSYNEQFF | TGTGCCAGATACGGACAGGGCTCCTACAATGAGCAGTTCTTC
NA | TRBD1 | TRBJ2-7 | TRBV7-9 | CASSLAGQGRYEQYF | TGTGCCAGCAGCTTAGCCGGACAGGGGCGCTACGAGCAGTACTTC
NA | NA | TRBJ2-3 | TRBV5-1 | CASSPAGTYLTDTQYF | TGCGCCAGCAGCCCTGCCGGGACCTATCTCACAGATACGCAGTATTTT
NA | NA | TRBJ2-5 | TRBV18 | CASSPPMVIRQETQYF | TGTGCCAGCTCACCACCGATGGTCATCCGTCAGGAGACCCAGTACTTC
NA | NA | TRBJ2-5 | TRBV2 | CASRTVEETQYF | TGTGCCAGCAGAACAGTAGAGGAGACCCAGTACTTC
few | TRBD1 | TRBJ2-7 | TRBV10-2 | CASSSRGTGYYEQYF | TGCGCCAGCAGTTCGAGGGGGACAGGGTACTACGAGCAGTACTTC
few | NA | TRBJ2-7 | TRBV29-1 | CSAGDYEQYF | TGCAGCGCGGGGGATTACGAGCAGTACTTC
few | TRBD2 | TRBJ2-1 | TRBV15 | CATSKKAGATYNEQFF | TGTGCCACCAGCAAAAAAGCGGGAGCCACCTACAATGAGCAGTTCTTC
NA | TRBD2 | TRBJ2-7 | TRBV5-1 | CASSLESGRTYEQYF | TGCGCCAGCAGCTTGGAAAGCGGGAGGACCTACGAGCAGTACTTC
few | TRBD2 | TRBJ2-1 | TRBV7-2 | CASSAIAGDSYNEQFF | TGTGCCAGCAGCGCCATAGCGGGAGACTCCTACAATGAGCAGTTCTTC
NA | NA | TRBJ1-2 | TRBV6-5 | CASSYDRANYGYTF | TGTGCCAGCAGTTACGACAGAGCTAACTATGGCTACACCTTC
once | NA | TRBJ1-2 | TRBV5-1 | CASSLEPYYGYTF | TGCGCCAGCAGCTTGGAGCCCTACTATGGCTACACCTTC
NA | TRBD2 | TRBJ2-7 | TRBV7-6 | CASSSLAGGLFEQYF | TGTGCCAGCAGCTCCCTAGCGGGAGGGCTCTTCGAGCAGTACTTC
NA | NA | TRBJ2-5 | TRBV29-1 | CSVESRGETQYF | TGCAGCGTTGAATCCAGAGGGGAGACCCAGTACTTC
many | NA | TRBJ2-3 | TRBV20-1 | CSADLEGVDTQYF | TGCAGTGCGGATCTAGAGGGGGTCGATACGCAGTATTTT
few | NA | TRBJ1-1 | TRBV9 | CASSVGPLNTEAFF | TGTGCCAGCAGCGTAGGACCGTTGAACACTGAAGCTTTCTTT
NA | NA | TRBJ2-7 | TRBV6-5 | CASTLDGLSSYEQYF | TGTGCCAGCACTCTCGACGGGTTAAGCTCCTACGAGCAGTACTTC
many | NA | TRBJ2-7 | TRBV4-1 | CASSPQGFGPSEQYF | TGCGCCAGCAGCCCACAGGGTTTCGGCCCCAGCGAGCAGTACTTC
NA | TRBD2 | TRBJ2-1 | TRBV6-2/TRBV6-3 | CASSYGLAGRTANEQFF | TGTGCCAGCAGTTACGGTCTAGCGGGAAGGACGGCCAATGAGCAGTTCTTC
NA | NA | TRBJ2-1 | TRBV7-9 | CASSFPGTTNYNEQFF | TGTGCCAGCAGCTTTCCCGGGACAACGAACTACAATGAGCAGTTCTTC
few | NA | TRBJ1-2 | TRBV7-9 | CASSYTGVNYGYTF | TGTGCCAGCAGCTACACCGGCGTTAACTATGGCTACACCTTC
NA | NA | TRBJ2-7 | TRBV20-1 | CSASRTDTYEQYF | TGCAGTGCTAGCAGGACAGACACTTACGAGCAGTACTTC
NA | TRBD1 | TRBJ1-6 | TRBV20-1 | CSANKNDRGSPLHF | TGCAGTGCTAACAAAAATGACAGGGGTTCACCCCTCCACTTT